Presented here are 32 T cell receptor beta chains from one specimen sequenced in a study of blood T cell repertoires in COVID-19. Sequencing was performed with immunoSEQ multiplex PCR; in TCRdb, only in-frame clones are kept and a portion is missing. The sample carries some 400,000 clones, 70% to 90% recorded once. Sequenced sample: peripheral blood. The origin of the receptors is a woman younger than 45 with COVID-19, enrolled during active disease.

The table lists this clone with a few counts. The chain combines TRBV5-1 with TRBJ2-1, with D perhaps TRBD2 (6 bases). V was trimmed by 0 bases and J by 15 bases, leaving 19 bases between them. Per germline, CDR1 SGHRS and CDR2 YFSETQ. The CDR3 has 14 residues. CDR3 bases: TGCGCCAGCAGCTTGGGGGACGGCGGGAAAGGGAGGTTCTTC. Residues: CASSLGDGGKGRFF.

The CDR3 loop is CASSESWLAGVNTGELFF. CDR3 coding DNA: TGTGCCAGCAGTGAATCGTGGCTAGCGGGAGTGAACACCGGGGAGCTGTTTTTT. This sequence joins TRBV2 and TRBJ2-2, with TRBD2 matching 10 bases. Trimming removed 2 bases from V and 1 base from J; junction bases left unmatched: 7. CDR3 size: 18 residues. Per germline, CDR1 SNHLY and CDR2 FYNNEI.

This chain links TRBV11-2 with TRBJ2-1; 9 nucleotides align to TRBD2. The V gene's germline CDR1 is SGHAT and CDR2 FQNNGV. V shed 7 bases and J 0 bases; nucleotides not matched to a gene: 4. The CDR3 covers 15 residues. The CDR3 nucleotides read TGTGCCAGCACCGGTAGCGGGAGCTCCTACAATGAGCAGTTCTTC. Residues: CASTGSGSSYNEQFF.

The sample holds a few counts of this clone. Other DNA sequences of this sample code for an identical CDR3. The CDR3 DNA sequence: TGCAGCGTTGACAGGGGTATGAACACTGAAGCTTTCTTT. Translated: CSVDRGMNTEAFF. This chain links TRBV29-1 with TRBJ1-1; D is perhaps TRBD1 (6 bases). The CDR3 extends over 13 amino acids. Germline values: CDR1 SQVTM, CDR2 ANQGSEA. V lost 3 bases, J lost 0 bases, and 8 bases lay in between.

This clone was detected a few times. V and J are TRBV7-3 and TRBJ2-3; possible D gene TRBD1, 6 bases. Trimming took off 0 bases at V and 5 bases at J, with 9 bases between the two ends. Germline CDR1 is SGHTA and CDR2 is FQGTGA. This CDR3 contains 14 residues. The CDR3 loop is CASSLTIGGDTQYF. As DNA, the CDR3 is TGTGCCAGCAGCTTAACGATAGGGGGAGATACGCAGTATTTT. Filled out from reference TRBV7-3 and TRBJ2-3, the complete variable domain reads GAGVSQTPSNKVTEKGKYVELRCDPISGHTALYWYRQSLGQGPEFLIYFQGTGAADDSGLPNDRFFAVRPEGSVSTLKIQRTERGDSAVYLCASSLTIGGDTQYFGPGTRLTVL.

This CDR3 is CASSPGRRNTGELFF. CDR3 nucleotides: TGTGCCAGCTCACCGGGTCGGAGGAACACCGGGGAGCTGTTTTTT. The chain couples TRBV18 to TRBJ2-2; D is unclear. The germline V gene has CDR1 KGHSH and CDR2 LQKENI. V was trimmed by 3 bases and J by 1 base, leaving 9 bases between them. This CDR3 region has 15 residues.

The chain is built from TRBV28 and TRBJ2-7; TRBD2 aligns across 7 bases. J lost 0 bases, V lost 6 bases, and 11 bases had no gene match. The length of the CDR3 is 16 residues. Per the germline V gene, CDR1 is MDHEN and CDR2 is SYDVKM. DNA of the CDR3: TGTGCCAGCAGCCCAAGGGGAGGGAGGGCCTCCTACGAGCAGTACTTC. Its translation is CASSPRGGRASYEQYF.

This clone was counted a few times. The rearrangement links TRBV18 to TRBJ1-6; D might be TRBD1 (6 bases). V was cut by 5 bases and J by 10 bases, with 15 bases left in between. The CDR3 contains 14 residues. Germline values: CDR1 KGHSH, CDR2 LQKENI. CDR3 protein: CASSFQGQRSPLHF. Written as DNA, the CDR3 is TGTGCCAGCTCATTTCAGGGACAACGATCACCCCTCCACTTT.

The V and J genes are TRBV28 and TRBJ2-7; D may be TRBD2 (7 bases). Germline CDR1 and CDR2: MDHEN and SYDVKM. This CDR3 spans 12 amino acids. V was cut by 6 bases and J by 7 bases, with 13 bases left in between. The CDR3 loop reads CASSRGAGEQYF. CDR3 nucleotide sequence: TGTGCCAGCAGCCGGGGGGCTGGGGAGCAGTACTTC.

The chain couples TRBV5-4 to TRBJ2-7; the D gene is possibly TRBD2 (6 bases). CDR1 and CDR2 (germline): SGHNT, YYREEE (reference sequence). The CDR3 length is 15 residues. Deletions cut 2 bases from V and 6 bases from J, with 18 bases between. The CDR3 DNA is TGTGCCAGCAGCTTCTCGGACCGCGGGAATATCGAGCAGTACTTC. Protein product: CASSFSDRGNIEQYF.

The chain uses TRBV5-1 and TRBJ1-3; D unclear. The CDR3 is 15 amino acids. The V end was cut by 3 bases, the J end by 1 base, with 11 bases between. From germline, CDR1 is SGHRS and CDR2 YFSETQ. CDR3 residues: CASSSARGSGNTIYF. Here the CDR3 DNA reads TGCGCCAGCAGCTCCGCCCGGGGATCTGGAAACACCATATATTTT.

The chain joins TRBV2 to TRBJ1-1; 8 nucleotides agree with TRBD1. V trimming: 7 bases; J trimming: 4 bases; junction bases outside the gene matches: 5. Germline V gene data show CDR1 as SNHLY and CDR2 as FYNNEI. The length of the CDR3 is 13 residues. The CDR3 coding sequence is TGTGCCAGCATCGGACAGGGTCGCACTGAAGCTTTCTTT. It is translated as CASIGQGRTEAFF. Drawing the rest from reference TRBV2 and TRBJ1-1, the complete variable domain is EPEVTQTPSHQVTQMGQEVILRCVPISNHLYFYWYRQILGQKVEFLVSFYNNEISEKSEIFDDQFSVERPDGSNFTLKIRSTKLEDSAMYFCASIGQGRTEAFFGQGTRLTVV.

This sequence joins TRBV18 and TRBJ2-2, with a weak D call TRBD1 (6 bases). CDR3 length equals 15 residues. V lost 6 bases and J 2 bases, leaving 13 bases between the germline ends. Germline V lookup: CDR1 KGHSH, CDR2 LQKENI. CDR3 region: CASSLGQSNTGELFF. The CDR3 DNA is TGTGCCAGCTCTCTGGGACAATCAAACACCGGGGAGCTGTTTTTT.

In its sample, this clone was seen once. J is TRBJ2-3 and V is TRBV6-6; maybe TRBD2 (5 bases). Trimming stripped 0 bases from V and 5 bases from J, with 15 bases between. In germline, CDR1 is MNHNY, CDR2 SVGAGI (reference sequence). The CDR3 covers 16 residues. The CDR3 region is CASSYSGLGGLDTQYF. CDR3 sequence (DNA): TGTGCCAGCAGTTACTCGGGCCTAGGAGGACTAGATACGCAGTATTTT.

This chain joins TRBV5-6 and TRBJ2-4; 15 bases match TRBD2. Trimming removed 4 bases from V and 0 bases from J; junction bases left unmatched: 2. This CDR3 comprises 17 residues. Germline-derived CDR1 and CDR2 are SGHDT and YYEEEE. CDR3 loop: CASSGGLAGGAKNIQYF. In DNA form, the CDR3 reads TGTGCCAGCAGCGGGGGACTAGCGGGAGGAGCCAAAAACATTCAGTACTTC.

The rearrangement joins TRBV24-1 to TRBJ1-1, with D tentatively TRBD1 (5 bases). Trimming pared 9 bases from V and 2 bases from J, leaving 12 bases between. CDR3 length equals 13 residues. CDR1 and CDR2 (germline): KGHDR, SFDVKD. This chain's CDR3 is CATGDGANTEAFF. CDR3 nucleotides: TGTGCCACCGGGGATGGGGCCAACACTGAAGCTTTCTTT.

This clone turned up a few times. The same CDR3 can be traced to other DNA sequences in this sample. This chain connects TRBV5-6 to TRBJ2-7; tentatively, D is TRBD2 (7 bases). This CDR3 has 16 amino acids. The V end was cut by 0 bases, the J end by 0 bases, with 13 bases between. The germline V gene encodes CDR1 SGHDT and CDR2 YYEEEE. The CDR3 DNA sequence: TGTGCCAGCAGCTTGGCCGGCGGGGGCAGCTCCTACGAGCAGTACTTC. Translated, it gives CASSLAGGGSSYEQYF.

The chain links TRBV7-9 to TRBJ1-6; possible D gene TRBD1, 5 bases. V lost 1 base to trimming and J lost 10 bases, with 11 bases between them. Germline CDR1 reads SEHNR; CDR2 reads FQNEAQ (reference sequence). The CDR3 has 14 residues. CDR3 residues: CASSLDGAGSPLHF. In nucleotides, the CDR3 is TGTGCCAGCAGCTTAGATGGGGCTGGGTCACCCCTCCACTTT.

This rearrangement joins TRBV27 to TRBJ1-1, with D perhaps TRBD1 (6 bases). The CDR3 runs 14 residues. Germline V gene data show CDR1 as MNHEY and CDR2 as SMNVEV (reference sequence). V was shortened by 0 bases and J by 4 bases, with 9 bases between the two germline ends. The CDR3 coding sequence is TGTGCCAGCAGTTTATCCCCAGGGGCCACTGAAGCTTTCTTT. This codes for CASSLSPGATEAFF.

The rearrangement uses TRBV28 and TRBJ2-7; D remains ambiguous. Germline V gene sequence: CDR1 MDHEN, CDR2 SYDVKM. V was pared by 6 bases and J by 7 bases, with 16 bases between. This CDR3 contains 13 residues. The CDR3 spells CASSPASLMEQYF. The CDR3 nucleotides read TGTGCCAGCAGCCCTGCGAGTCTCATGGAGCAGTACTTC. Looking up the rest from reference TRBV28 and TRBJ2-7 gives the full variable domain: DVKVTQSSRYLVKRTGEKVFLECVQDMDHENMFWYRQDPGLGLRLIYFSYDVKMKEKGDIPEGYSVSREKKERFSLILESASTNQTSMYLCASSPASLMEQYFGPGTRLTVT.

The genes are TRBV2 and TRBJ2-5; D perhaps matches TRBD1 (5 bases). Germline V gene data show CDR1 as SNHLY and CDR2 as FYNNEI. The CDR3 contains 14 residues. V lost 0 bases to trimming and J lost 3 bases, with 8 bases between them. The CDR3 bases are TGTGCCAGCAGTGAAGCGATAGGGGAAGAGACCCAGTACTTC. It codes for CASSEAIGEETQYF.

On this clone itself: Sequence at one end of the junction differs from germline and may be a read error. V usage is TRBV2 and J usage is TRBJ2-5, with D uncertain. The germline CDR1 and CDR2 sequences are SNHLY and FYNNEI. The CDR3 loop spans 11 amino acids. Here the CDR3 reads CASSDPPGCDF. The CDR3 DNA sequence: TGTGCCAGCAGTGACCCCCCAGGCTGCGACTTC.

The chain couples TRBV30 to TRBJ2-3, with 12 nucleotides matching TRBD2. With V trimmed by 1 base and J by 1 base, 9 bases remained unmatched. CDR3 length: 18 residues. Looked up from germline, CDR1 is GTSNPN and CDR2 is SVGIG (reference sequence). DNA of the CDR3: TGTGCCTGGAGTGAGACTAGCGGGAGTAAATTGGGCACAGATACGCAGTATTTT. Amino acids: CAWSETSGSKLGTDTQYF.

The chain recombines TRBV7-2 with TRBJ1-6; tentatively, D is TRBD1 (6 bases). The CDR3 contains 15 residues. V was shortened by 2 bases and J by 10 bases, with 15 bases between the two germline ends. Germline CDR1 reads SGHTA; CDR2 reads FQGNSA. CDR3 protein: CASSLQAGVTSPLHF. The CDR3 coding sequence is TGTGCCAGCAGCTTACAGGCAGGGGTAACGTCACCCCTCCACTTT. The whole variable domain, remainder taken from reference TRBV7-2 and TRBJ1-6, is GAGVSQSPSNKVTEKGKDVELRCDPISGHTALYWYRQSLGQGLEFLIYFQGNSAPDKSGLPSDRFSAERTGGSVSTLTIQRTQQEDSAVYLCASSLQAGVTSPLHFGNGTRLTVT.

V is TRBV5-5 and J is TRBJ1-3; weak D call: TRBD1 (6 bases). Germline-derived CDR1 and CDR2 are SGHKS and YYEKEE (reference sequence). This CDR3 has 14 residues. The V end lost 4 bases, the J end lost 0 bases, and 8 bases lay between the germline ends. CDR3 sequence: CASSQTGSGNTIYF. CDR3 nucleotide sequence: TGTGCCAGCAGCCAGACAGGCTCTGGAAACACCATATATTTT.

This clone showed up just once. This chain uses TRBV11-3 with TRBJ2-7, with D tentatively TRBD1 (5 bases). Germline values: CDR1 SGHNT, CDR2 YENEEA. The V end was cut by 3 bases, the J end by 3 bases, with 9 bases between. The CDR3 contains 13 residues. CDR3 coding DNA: TGTGCCAGCAGCTTGGACACCTTCTACGAGCAGTACTTC. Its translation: CASSLDTFYEQYF.

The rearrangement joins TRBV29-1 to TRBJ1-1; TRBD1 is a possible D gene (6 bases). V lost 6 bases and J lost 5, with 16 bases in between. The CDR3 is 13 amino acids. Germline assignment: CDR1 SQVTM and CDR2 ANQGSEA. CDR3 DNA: TGCAGCGTCTCCAAGGGGGAGTGGACTGAAGCTTTCTTT. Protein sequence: CSVSKGEWTEAFF.

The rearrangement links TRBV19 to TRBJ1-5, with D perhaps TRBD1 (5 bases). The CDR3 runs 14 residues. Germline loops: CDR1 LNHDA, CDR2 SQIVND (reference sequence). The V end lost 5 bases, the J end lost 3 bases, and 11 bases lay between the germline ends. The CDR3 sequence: CASSSDRSNQPQHF. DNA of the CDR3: TGTGCCAGTAGTTCCGACAGATCCAATCAGCCCCAGCATTTT.

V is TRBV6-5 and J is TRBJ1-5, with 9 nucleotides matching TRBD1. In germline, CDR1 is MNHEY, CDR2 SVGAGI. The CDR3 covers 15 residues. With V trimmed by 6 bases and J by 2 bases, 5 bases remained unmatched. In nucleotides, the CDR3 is TGTGCCAGCAGGAGGACAGGGGAGGGCAATCAGCCCCAGCATTTT. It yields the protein CASRRTGEGNQPQHF.

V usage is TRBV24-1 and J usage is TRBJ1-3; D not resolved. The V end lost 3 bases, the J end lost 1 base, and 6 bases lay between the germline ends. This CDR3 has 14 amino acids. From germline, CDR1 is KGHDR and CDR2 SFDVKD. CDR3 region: CATSDTESGNTIYF. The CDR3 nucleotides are TGTGCCACCAGTGATACGGAGTCTGGAAACACCATATATTTT.

CDR3 amino acids: CASSRDRGPYEQYF. As DNA, the CDR3 is TGCGCCAGCAGCCGGGACAGGGGTCCCTACGAGCAGTACTTC. The chain links TRBV4-1 to TRBJ2-7; 10 nucleotides agree with TRBD1. Germline CDR1 MGHRA, CDR2 YSYEKL. This CDR3 spans 14 amino acids. V was clipped by 4 bases and J by 2 bases; unmatched bases: 2.

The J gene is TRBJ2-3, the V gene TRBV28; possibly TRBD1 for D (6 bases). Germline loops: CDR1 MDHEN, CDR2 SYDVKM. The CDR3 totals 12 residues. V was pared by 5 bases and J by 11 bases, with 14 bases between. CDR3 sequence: CASSLRGYGQYF. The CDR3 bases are TGTGCCAGCAGTCTGAGGGGGTATGGGCAGTATTTT.